This TCR beta chain was sequenced during a study of T cell responses to AZD1222 COVID-19 vaccine. Assay: immunoSEQ multiplex PCR; the TCRdb copy retains only in-frame clones and omits some. The table has approximately 71,000 clones, over 60% seen once; the top ten hold roughly 12%. V was trimmed by 4 bases and J by 7 bases, leaving 15 bases between them. CDR1 SGHNT and CDR2 YYREEE come from the germline V gene (reference sequence). The CDR3 consists of 15 residues. This chain uses TRBV5-4 with TRBJ1-6; D remains unclear. The sequences come from peripheral blood, collected on day 0 of AZD1222 vaccination. The sequence derives from an adult in good health. The CDR3 nucleotides read TGTGCCAGCAGCCTGAATGGAGGGTGGAATTCACCCCTCCACTTT. Translated: CASSLNGGWNSPLHF.